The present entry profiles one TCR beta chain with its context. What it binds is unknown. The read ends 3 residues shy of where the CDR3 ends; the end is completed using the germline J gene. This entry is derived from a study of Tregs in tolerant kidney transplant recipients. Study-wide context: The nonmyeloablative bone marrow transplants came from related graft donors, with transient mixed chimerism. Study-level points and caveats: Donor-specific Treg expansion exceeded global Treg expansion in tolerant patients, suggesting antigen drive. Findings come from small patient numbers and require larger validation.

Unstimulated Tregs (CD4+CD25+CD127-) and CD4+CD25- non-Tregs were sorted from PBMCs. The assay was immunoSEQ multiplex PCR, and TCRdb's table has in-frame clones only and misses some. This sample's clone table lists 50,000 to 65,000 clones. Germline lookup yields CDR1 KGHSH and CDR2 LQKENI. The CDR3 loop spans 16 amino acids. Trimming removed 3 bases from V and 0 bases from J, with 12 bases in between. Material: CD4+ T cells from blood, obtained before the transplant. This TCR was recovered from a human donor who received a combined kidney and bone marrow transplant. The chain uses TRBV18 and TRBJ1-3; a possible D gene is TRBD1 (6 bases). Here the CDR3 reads CASSPVGGDSGNTIYF. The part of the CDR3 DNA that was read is TGTGCCAGCTCACCCGTAGGGGGAGACTCTGGAAACACC.